The next 30 T cell receptor beta chains were all read from a single sample in a study of technical replicates of blood from a handful of donors. The data were produced by immunoSEQ multiplex PCR, yet TCRdb's version contains in-frame clones alone and is incomplete. Of approximately 59,000 clones listed, approximately 83% were seen once; the top ten hold approximately 4.7%. The specimen was PBMCs. These receptors were taken from a human donor in good health. Some clones in this sample may be carry-over from other donors' samples.

The chain has TRBV2 and TRBJ2-1, with 15 bases fitting TRBD2. Germline V gene lookup returns CDR1 SNHLY and CDR2 FYNNEI. CDR3 size: 18 residues. The trim removed 1 base at V and 9 bases at J, leaving 10 bases unmatched. CDR3: CASSEGRTSGRAGGEQFF. As DNA, the CDR3 is TGTGCCAGCAGTGAAGGGCGGACTAGCGGGAGGGCCGGAGGTGAGCAGTTCTTC.

This clone has a single count. This chain connects TRBV7-9 to TRBJ2-2, with D unresolved. Trimming stripped 5 bases from V and 6 bases from J, with 19 bases between. Germline V gene lookup returns CDR1 SEHNR and CDR2 FQNEAQ (reference sequence). The CDR3 covers 16 residues. For the CDR3, the DNA is TGTGCCAGCAGCAAACCCCTCGGCCAGGCTGCCGGGGAGCTGTTTTTT. Translating it yields CASSKPLGQAAGELFF.

V usage is TRBV18 and J usage is TRBJ1-5, with D perhaps TRBD1 (5 bases). The V gene's germline CDR1 is KGHSH and CDR2 LQKENI. CDR3 length: 14 amino acids. V lost 6 bases to trimming and J lost 0 bases, with 9 bases between them. CDR3 sequence: CASSRQYSNQPQHF. As DNA, the CDR3 is TGTGCCAGCTCCCGACAGTATAGCAATCAGCCCCAGCATTTT.

The gene calls are TRBV7-9 and TRBJ2-4, with 11 bases lining up with TRBD2. This CDR3 contains 18 residues. V trimming: 5 bases; J trimming: 0 bases; junction bases outside the gene matches: 9. Germline V lookup: CDR1 SEHNR, CDR2 FQNEAQ (reference sequence). The CDR3 sequence is CASSPRRLAGLAKNIQYF. CDR3 DNA sequence: TGTGCCAGCAGCCCCAGACGACTAGCGGGACTAGCCAAAAACATTCAGTACTTC.

The rearrangement uses TRBV7-6 and TRBJ2-5, with D possibly matching TRBD2 (6 bases). Per germline, CDR1 SGHVS and CDR2 FNYEAQ. V was pared by 4 bases and J by 0 bases, with 12 bases between. CDR3 length: 15 amino acids. CDR3 nucleotides: TGTGCCAGCAGCTCGCTAGGCGGGGACCAAGAGACCCAGTACTTC. Translated: CASSSLGGDQETQYF.

This chain uses TRBV7-2 with TRBJ2-2, with 8 bases lining up with TRBD1. J was trimmed by 7 bases and V by 4 bases; bases with no gene match: 8. CDR1 is SGHTA, CDR2 FQGNSA, per germline. The CDR3 covers 15 residues. CDR3 amino acids: CASSSRQGNIGELFF. CDR3 bases: TGTGCCAGCAGCTCAAGACAGGGGAATATCGGGGAGCTGTTTTTT.

This chain links TRBV7-2 with TRBJ2-5, with 8 bases aligning to TRBD2. CDR1 and CDR2 from the germline V gene are SGHTA and FQGNSA. The CDR3 runs to 15 residues. The trim removed 5 bases at V and 5 bases at J, leaving 10 bases unmatched. The CDR3 DNA follows: TGTGCCAGCAGCCAGGGAGCGGGAGTGGTTGAGACCCAGTACTTC. Translating it yields CASSQGAGVVETQYF.

This clone turned up a few times. The V call is TRBV6-5, the J call TRBJ1-5; D gene uncertain. Trimming left V 6 bases short and J 6 bases short, with 12 bases between. This CDR3 is 13 amino acids long. Germline-derived CDR1 and CDR2 are MNHEY and SVGAGI. The CDR3 DNA sequence: TGTGCCAGCAGCCCCCACAGAGTTCAGCCCCAGCATTTT. It encodes CASSPHRVQPQHF.

The chain is built from TRBV6-1 and TRBJ2-1; TRBD2 matches at 8 bases. V lost 0 bases to trimming and J lost 9 bases; unmatched junction nucleotides: 7. Germline CDR1 MNHNS, CDR2 SASEGT. CDR3 length: 15 amino acids. The DNA for the CDR3 is TGTGCCAGCAGTGAAGCTAAGGGACTAGTCGTTGAGCAGTTCTTC. It translates to CASSEAKGLVVEQFF.

V and J are TRBV12-5 and TRBJ2-3; 8 positions agree with TRBD2. This CDR3 is built from 14 residues. The ends lost 5 bases at V and 6 bases at J; junction bases unmatched: 7. Germline values: CDR1 LGHNT, CDR2 FRNRAP. As DNA, the CDR3 is TGTGCTAGTGGTGCCGGGACTAGATTTGATACGCAGTATTTT. Protein: CASGAGTRFDTQYF.

This clone showed up just once. The V and J genes are TRBV4-3 and TRBJ2-1, with 8 positions matching TRBD2. The CDR3 runs to 17 residues. Germline V CDR1 and CDR2: LGHNA, YSLEER. Trimming removed 3 bases from V and 1 base from J; junction bases left unmatched: 8. The CDR3 region has the DNA TGCGCCAGCAGCCAGACTAGCGTGAAATCTTCCTACAATGAGCAGTTCTTC. It yields the protein CASSQTSVKSSYNEQFF.

The chain recombines TRBV7-6 with TRBJ2-7, with D perhaps TRBD2 (6 bases). The CDR3 is made up of 14 amino acids. Trimming stripped 2 bases from V and 1 base from J, with 9 bases between. Germline V CDR1 and CDR2: SGHVS, FNYEAQ. In DNA, the CDR3 is TGTGCCAGCAGCTTAATTGCGGGATCCTACGAGCAGTACTTC. Its translation: CASSLIAGSYEQYF.

The chain recombines TRBV7-8 with TRBJ2-3, with 9 bases matching TRBD1. With V trimmed by 4 bases and J by 1 base, 6 bases remained unmatched. The germline CDR1 and CDR2 sequences are SGHVS and FQNEAQ. The CDR3 contains 16 residues. CDR3 loop: CASSYLRTGGTDTQYF. In DNA, the CDR3 is TGTGCCAGCAGCTATCTCCGGACAGGGGGCACAGATACGCAGTATTTT. The whole variable domain, remainder taken from reference TRBV7-8 and TRBJ2-3, is GAGVSQSPRYKVAKRGQDVALRCDPISGHVSLFWYQQALGQGPEFLTYFQNEAQLDKSGLPSDRFFAERPEGSVSTLKIQRTQQEDSAVYLCASSYLRTGGTDTQYFGPGTRLTVL.

V gene TRBV19 combines with J gene TRBJ2-1; D not resolved. The germline V gene has CDR1 LNHDA and CDR2 SQIVND (reference sequence). The CDR3 is made up of 16 amino acids. V shed 3 bases and J shed 2 bases, with 14 bases lying between them. CDR3 in amino acids: CASSMSLAIPYNEQFF. In nucleotides, the CDR3 is TGTGCCAGTAGTATGAGCTTAGCTATCCCCTACAATGAGCAGTTCTTC.

V usage is TRBV6-4 and J usage is TRBJ2-3; weak D call: TRBD1 (5 bases). The CDR3 spans 15 residues. Germline V gives CDR1 MRHNA, CDR2 SNTAGT. V was cut by 2 bases and J by 2 bases, with 11 bases left in between. CDR3 amino acids: CASSDGASSTDTQYF. The CDR3 coding sequence is TGTGCCAGCAGTGACGGGGCGTCCTCCACAGATACGCAGTATTTT.

This chain links TRBV7-3 with TRBJ2-1, with a possible D match to TRBD2 (6 bases). CDR3 length: 17 residues. In germline, CDR1 is SGHTA, CDR2 FQGTGA. The V gene lost 2 bases and the J gene lost 0 bases, with 14 bases spanning the gap. CDR3 in amino acids: CASSLVGGIGSYNEQFF. The CDR3 DNA reads TGTGCCAGCAGCTTAGTGGGGGGAATTGGCTCCTACAATGAGCAGTTCTTC.

The chain employs TRBV7-3 and TRBJ2-1, with 10 bases matching TRBD2. This CDR3 spans 15 amino acids. J gave up 6 bases and V 5 bases, and 7 bases lay outside the gene matches. In germline, CDR1 is SGHTA, CDR2 FQGTGA. CDR3 amino acids: CASSPLAGAGNEQFF. The CDR3 DNA follows: TGTGCCAGCAGCCCGCTAGCGGGAGCGGGCAATGAGCAGTTCTTC.

This clone was detected a few times. This chain links TRBV7-9 with TRBJ1-2; tentative D call: TRBD1 (6 bases). This CDR3 has 12 residues. V was shortened by 2 bases and J by 8 bases, with 9 bases between the two germline ends. CDR1 and CDR2 (germline): SEHNR, FQNEAQ (reference sequence). The CDR3 nucleotides are TGTGCCAGCAGCTTAACCGGGACAGGCTACACCTTC. Protein product: CASSLTGTGYTF.

J is TRBJ2-7 and V is TRBV6-6; 8 bases map to TRBD2. Germline loops: CDR1 MNHNY, CDR2 SVGAGI (reference sequence). The V and J ends lost 5 bases and 10 bases, in that order; junction bases with no gene match: 10. The CDR3 loop spans 13 amino acids. The CDR3 reads CASSQDLAGPQYF. CDR3 sequence (DNA): TGTGCCAGCAGTCAGGACTTAGCGGGGCCCCAGTACTTC.

The rearrangement links TRBV14 to TRBJ2-7, with TRBD2 matching 9 bases. V was clipped by 1 base and J by 3 bases; unmatched bases: 7. Germline lookup yields CDR1 SGHDN and CDR2 FVKESK. This CDR3 comprises 16 residues. The CDR3: CASSQGGLAGFYEQYF. CDR3 bases: TGTGCCAGCAGCCAAGGGGGGCTAGCGGGGTTCTACGAGCAGTACTTC.

CDR3: CASSHRVLAGEQYF. The CDR3 nucleotides are TGTGCCAGCAGCCACAGGGTTCTAGCGGGGGAGCAGTACTTC. The chain employs TRBV5-6 and TRBJ2-7, with 9 bases matching TRBD2. CDR1 is SGHDT, CDR2 YYEEEE, per germline. After removal of 4 bases from V and 7 bases from J, the junction contained 9 bases not matched to a gene. CDR3 length: 14 residues.

This clone was seen only once. This chain's CDR3 is CASSSESYQETQYF. CDR3 nucleotides: TGTGCCAGCAGCTCCGAGTCTTACCAAGAGACCCAGTACTTC. V is TRBV5-6 and J is TRBJ2-5, with D unclear. The V gene's germline CDR1 is SGHDT and CDR2 YYEEEE. The germline V and J ends were trimmed by 3 bases and 0 bases, with 9 bases remaining between them. This CDR3 spans 14 amino acids. Drawing the rest from reference TRBV5-6 and TRBJ2-5, the complete variable domain is DAGVTQSPTHLIKTRGQQVTLRCSPKSGHDTVSWYQQALGQGPQFIFQYYEEEERQRGNFPDRFSGHQFPNYSSELNVNALLLGDSALYLCASSSESYQETQYFGPGTRLLVL.

The chain has TRBV27 and TRBJ2-5, with 14 bases identical to TRBD2. The germline gives CDR1 MNHEY, CDR2 SMNVEV (reference sequence). This CDR3 has 17 amino acids. V was pared by 4 bases and J by 5 bases, with 9 bases of the junction left unmatched. The CDR3 DNA reads as TGTGCCAGCAGTTCCATGACTAGCGGGAGGGCCTCTGAGACCCAGTACTTC. This codes for CASSSMTSGRASETQYF.

The chain uses TRBV4-3 and TRBJ1-2; D is perhaps TRBD1 (5 bases). This CDR3 contains 14 residues. The V end lost 2 bases, the J end lost 2 bases, and 9 bases lay between the germline ends. Germline V CDR1 and CDR2: LGHNA, YSLEER. The CDR3 loop is CASSQLDSNYGYTF. The CDR3 DNA sequence: TGCGCCAGCAGCCAACTAGACAGCAACTATGGCTACACCTTC.

The CDR3 nucleotides are TGTGCCAGCAGTGTGCTTAGGGGTTCTAATTCACCCCTCCACTTT. Translation gives CASSVLRGSNSPLHF. The chain employs TRBV6-1 and TRBJ1-6; possibly TRBD1 for D (5 bases). V lost 4 bases and J lost 6, with 13 bases in between. CDR3 length: 15 amino acids. Germline CDR1 and CDR2: MNHNS and SASEGT.

The V and J genes are TRBV5-1 and TRBJ2-7; TRBD2 agrees at 8 bases. The CDR3 totals 15 residues. With V trimmed by 0 bases and J by 5 bases, 7 bases remained unmatched. CDR1 and CDR2 (germline): SGHRS, YFSETQ. DNA for the CDR3: TGCGCCAGCAGCTTGGGGGGTAGCGGGGTCCACGAGCAGTACTTC. Amino acids: CASSLGGSGVHEQYF.

The chain uses TRBV7-2 and TRBJ2-1; 10 bases are shared with TRBD2. With 4 bases clipped from V and 1 base from J, the junction kept 1 base outside the gene matches. Germline assignment: CDR1 SGHTA and CDR2 FQGNSA. The CDR3 contains 15 residues. This chain's CDR3 is CASSSAGGSYNEQFF. CDR3 nucleotide sequence: TGTGCCAGCAGCTCAGCGGGAGGGTCCTACAATGAGCAGTTCTTC.

This clone was recorded a few times. CDR3 sequence (DNA): TGTGCCAGCAGTTTATCCCCCGGGAAGAACACTGAAGCTTTCTTT. Translated, it gives CASSLSPGKNTEAFF. The V and J genes are TRBV27 and TRBJ1-1; no definite D call. The germline V and J ends were trimmed by 0 bases and 1 base, with 9 bases remaining between them. CDR1 and CDR2 from the germline V gene are MNHEY and SMNVEV (reference sequence). The CDR3 is made up of 15 amino acids.

This clone came up once. This chain connects TRBV27 to TRBJ1-2; tentatively, D is TRBD1 (5 bases). From germline, CDR1 is MNHEY and CDR2 SMNVEV (reference sequence). This CDR3 region has 15 residues. Trimming took off 0 bases at V and 7 bases at J, with 15 bases between the two ends. CDR3 in amino acids: CASSLSNQGKSGYTF. DNA of the CDR3: TGTGCCAGCAGTTTATCAAACCAGGGCAAGAGTGGCTACACCTTC.

This chain joins TRBV27 and TRBJ1-2; D gene uncertain. The CDR3 is 11 residues long. V was shortened by 5 bases and J by 5 bases, with 6 bases between the two germline ends. CDR1 is MNHEY, CDR2 SMNVEV, per germline (reference sequence). DNA for the CDR3: TGTGCCAGCAGTCCCTTATATGGCTACACCTTC. It yields the protein CASSPLYGYTF.